The 22 T cell receptor beta chains below all came from one sample that was sequenced in a study of CD8+CD57+ T cells in acquired aplastic anemia. The patients chosen for sequencing had shown expansion of CD8+CD57+ cells (detected by flow cytometry). TCR beta VDJ and CDR3 were profiled, and genomic DNA was the template. A single record per CDR3 protein comes from TCRdb applying MiXCR to the reads. The data hold 400,000 to 600,000 distinct CDR3 sequences, with approximately 33% observed a single time. The sample taken for sequencing was sorted CD4+, CD8+, or CD8+CD57+ T cells (not recorded which) from PBMCs. The source of these receptors is a human donor with aplastic anemia.

This clonotype was recorded many times. The chain uses TRBV7-9 and TRBJ1-3, with 10 bases matching TRBD1. Unmatched junction bases numbered 16, after V lost 5 bases and J lost 15 bases. The CDR3 has 15 residues. CDR1 is SEHNR, CDR2 FQNEAQ, per germline (reference sequence). CDR3 DNA: TGTGCCAGCAGCCCACAAAGGGGACAGGGGCCCGCCGGATATTTT. Translating it yields CASSPQRGQGPAGYF.

The V and J genes are TRBV6-5 and TRBJ1-1, with no clear D. The CDR3 has 15 amino acids. CDR1 is MNHEY and CDR2 is SVGAGI in the germline V gene. V gave up 4 bases and J gave up 2 bases, with 14 bases separating them. DNA of the CDR3: TGTGCCAGCAGTTCTTGGGCAGGACCAAACACTGAAGCTTTCTTT. Translating it yields CASSSWAGPNTEAFF.

This clonotype was counted only a few times. At one boundary the junction diverges from the germline segment, which might be a read error. J is TRBJ2-5 and V is TRBV7-7; weak D call: TRBD2 (7 bases). The CDR3 runs 15 residues. Germline V gene lookup returns CDR1 SSHAT and CDR2 FNYEAQ (reference sequence). Here the CDR3 DNA reads TGTGCTAGCAGCTTGCAGGGGCGGGAGTCAGAGACCCAGTACTTC. It translates to CASSLQGRESETQYF. Using reference TRBV7-7 and TRBJ2-5 for the parts outside the CDR3, the full variable domain is GAGVSQSPRYKVTKRGQDVTLRCDPISSHATLYWYQQALGQGPEFLTYFNYEAQPDKSGLPSDRFSAERPEGSISTLTIQRTEQRDSAMYRCASSLQGRESETQYFGPGTRLLVL.

The table lists this clonotype with a few counts. The rearrangement uses TRBV20-1 and TRBJ2-1; 12 bases are shared with TRBD2. CDR3 size: 15 residues. V shed 3 bases and J 7 bases; nucleotides not matched to a gene: 7. The V gene's germline CDR1 is DFQATT and CDR2 SNEGSKA (reference sequence). The CDR3 sequence is CSASRPGLAGNEQFF. The CDR3, as DNA: TGCAGTGCTAGTAGACCGGGACTAGCGGGTAATGAGCAGTTCTTC.

Many counts were recorded for this clonotype. The chain recombines TRBV7-9 with TRBJ2-7; no clear D gene. Germline CDR1 reads SEHNR; CDR2 reads FQNEAQ (reference sequence). With 1 base removed from V and 1 base from J, the gap between germline ends came to 11 bases. This CDR3 is 15 amino acids long. CDR3 DNA sequence: TGTGCCAGCAGCTTAGAGGTGGGTCTTTCCTACGAGCAGTACTTC. This sequence encodes CASSLEVGLSYEQYF.

The rearrangement joins TRBV18 to TRBJ1-6; 7 bases map to TRBD1. V was pared by 2 bases and J by 9 bases, with 1 base of the junction left unmatched. The CDR3 extends over 13 amino acids. Germline V gene lookup returns CDR1 KGHSH and CDR2 LQKENI. The chain's CDR3 is CASSPRDSSPLHF. CDR3 DNA sequence: TGTGCCAGCTCACCAAGGGACAGTTCACCCCTCCACTTT.

This clonotype was recorded many times. The chain combines TRBV19 with TRBJ2-1; possible D gene TRBD2, 6 bases. This CDR3 is built from 15 residues. Germline CDR1 is LNHDA and CDR2 is SQIVND (reference sequence). V was pared by 7 bases and J by 8 bases, with 21 bases between. The DNA for the CDR3 is TGTGCCAGTACCTCAGGTTCCGGGAGTGGTTATGAGCAGTTCTTC. It encodes CASTSGSGSGYEQFF. The full variable domain, rest sourced from reference TRBV19 and TRBJ2-1, is DGGITQSPKYLFRKEGQNVTLSCEQNLNHDAMYWYRQDPGQGLRLIYYSQIVNDFQKGDIAEGYSVSREKKESFPLTVTSAQKNPTAFYLCASTSGSGSGYEQFFGPGTRLTVL.

This clonotype was seen repeatedly, ten times or more. The chain has TRBV2 and TRBJ2-1; 11 bases are a match to TRBD1. The CDR3 is 13 amino acids. V dropped 11 bases and J dropped 8; count of bases not matched to a gene: 8. Per the germline V gene, CDR1 is SNHLY and CDR2 is FYNNEI. The CDR3 loop is CAGRTGGRDEQFF. The CDR3, as DNA: TGTGCCGGAAGGACAGGGGGCAGGGATGAGCAGTTCTTC.

The V gene is TRBV7-2, the J gene TRBJ2-7; D remains ambiguous. Trimming took 3 bases from V and 6 from J, leaving 15 bases between them. Germline lookup yields CDR1 SGHTA and CDR2 FQGNSA. The CDR3 has 14 amino acids. The CDR3 is CASSLQRDLSEQYF. In DNA form, the CDR3 reads TGTGCCAGCAGCTTGCAGAGAGACCTCTCCGAGCAGTACTTC.

This clonotype has a handful of counts. The gene calls are TRBV27 and TRBJ1-2, with TRBD1 matching over 10 bases. There are 16 residues in the CDR3. V lost 4 bases and J lost 2; bases outside the gene matches: 7. Germline V lookup: CDR1 MNHEY, CDR2 SMNVEV (reference sequence). The CDR3 region has the DNA TGTGCCAGCAGTTCGGGACAGGGGTCCACCAACTATGGCTACACCTTC. Amino acid sequence: CASSSGQGSTNYGYTF.

The table lists this clonotype with many counts. The V and J genes are TRBV15 and TRBJ2-1; D uncertain. The CDR3 totals 17 residues. V shed 5 bases and J shed 0 bases, with 17 bases lying between them. CDR1 and CDR2 (germline): LNHNV, YYDKDF (reference sequence). The CDR3 DNA follows: TGTGCCACCAGCCCCCGGGTGGGCAGGTACTCCTACAATGAGCAGTTCTTC. Translating it yields CATSPRVGRYSYNEQFF.

This clonotype was seen repeatedly, ten times or more. The chain carries TRBV7-9 and TRBJ1-2; D unresolved. CDR3 length equals 11 residues. V gave up 3 bases and J gave up 8 bases, with 7 bases separating them. Germline V gene data show CDR1 as SEHNR and CDR2 as FQNEAQ (reference sequence). The CDR3 loop reads CASSFSGGYTF. CDR3 nucleotides: TGTGCCAGCAGCTTCTCTGGAGGCTACACCTTC.

The chain is built from TRBV13 and TRBJ2-1; D is possibly TRBD1 or TRBD2 (5 bases each). V was cut by 3 bases and J by 8 bases, with 11 bases left in between. Germline CDR1 and CDR2: PRHDT and FYEKMQ (reference sequence). This CDR3 has 13 amino acids. The CDR3 here is CASSFGTRHEQFF. The CDR3 DNA follows: TGTGCCAGCAGCTTTGGGACGCGGCATGAGCAGTTCTTC.

The chain combines TRBV24-1 with TRBJ1-2, with D unresolved. This CDR3 is built from 12 residues. Germline V gene data show CDR1 as KGHDR and CDR2 as SFDVKD. Trimming took off 4 bases at V and 6 bases at J, with 8 bases between the two ends. The CDR3 nucleotides read TGTGCCACCAGTGAGGTGGGAGATGGCTACACCTTC. Residues: CATSEVGDGYTF.

This clonotype was seen a handful of times. The J gene is TRBJ2-3, the V gene TRBV19; D unclear. This CDR3 is built from 15 residues. Trimming left V 6 bases short and J 5 bases short, with 18 bases between. Germline-derived CDR1 and CDR2 are LNHDA and SQIVND (reference sequence). In DNA form, the CDR3 reads TGTGCCAGTAGCCAAGTGGACCGCCAACAAGATACGCAGTATTTT. Its protein is CASSQVDRQQDTQYF.

Ten or more counts support this clonotype. The V call is TRBV2, the J call TRBJ1-5, with unresolved D. CDR1 is SNHLY and CDR2 is FYNNEI in the germline V gene. This CDR3 region has 15 residues. Trimming cost V 3 bases and J 0 bases, with 9 bases left between them. This chain's CDR3 is CASSERRTSNQPQHF. Here the CDR3 DNA reads TGTGCCAGCAGTGAGAGGCGGACTAGCAATCAGCCCCAGCATTTT. Full variable domain (rest looked up from reference TRBV2 and TRBJ1-5): EPEVTQTPSHQVTQMGQEVILRCVPISNHLYFYWYRQILGQKVEFLVSFYNNEISEKSEIFDDQFSVERPDGSNFTLKIRSTKLEDSAMYFCASSERRTSNQPQHFGDGTRLSIL.

This clonotype was observed many times. The V call is TRBV7-3, the J call TRBJ1-2; D is ambiguous. Germline values: CDR1 SGHTA, CDR2 FQGTGA. With 2 bases removed from V and 8 bases from J, the gap between germline ends came to 9 bases. CDR3 length: 12 amino acids. The CDR3 DNA is TGTGCCAGCAGCTTAGGGTTTTTGGGCTACACCTTC. It codes for CASSLGFLGYTF.

A note on this clonotype: With a much larger clone just one base away, this may be a read error. The conserved final phenylalanine or tryptophan is absent from the CDR3, which likely points to a read error. The chain joins TRBV7-8 to TRBJ2-7; TRBD1 matches at 9 bases. The V and J ends lost 5 bases and 5 bases, in that order; junction bases with no gene match: 7. From germline, CDR1 is SGHVS and CDR2 FQNEAQ. This CDR3 is built from 14 residues. The CDR3 coding sequence is TGTGCCAGCAGCCCGGGACAGGGTGTGGACGAGCAGTACCTC. Encoded protein: CASSPGQGVDEQYL.

V and J are TRBV2 and TRBJ2-7; D is possibly TRBD2 (5 bases). Germline values: CDR1 SNHLY, CDR2 FYNNEI. Trimming took off 6 bases at V and 12 bases at J, with 21 bases between the two ends. The CDR3 extends over 13 amino acids. In DNA, the CDR3 is TGTGCCAGCAGCCAAGGGAACGGGGAGAAGCGGTACTTC. It translates to CASSQGNGEKRYF.

This clonotype was counted at least ten times. J is TRBJ2-2 and V is TRBV2; a weak D match, TRBD1 (5 bases). The CDR3 covers 15 residues. V lost 5 bases, J lost 1 base, and 11 bases lay in between. Germline values: CDR1 SNHLY, CDR2 FYNNEI. The CDR3 loop reads CASSLTAGNTGELFF. CDR3 in DNA: TGTGCCAGCAGTTTGACAGCCGGGAACACCGGGGAGCTGTTTTTT.

This clonotype was picked up many times. The chain is built from TRBV25-1 and TRBJ1-2; 8 bases fit TRBD1. V trimming: 2 bases; J trimming: 8 bases; junction bases outside the gene matches: 7. The CDR3 length is 14 residues. CDR1 is MGHDK and CDR2 is SYGVNS in the germline V gene. The CDR3 DNA is TGTGCCAGCAGTGAAGTCGTGCCAGGGGGCGGCTACACCTTC. Translating it yields CASSEVVPGGGYTF.

This clonotype was observed a single time. The chain employs TRBV5-1 and TRBJ2-1, with 11 nucleotides matching TRBD2. CDR1 is SGHRS, CDR2 YFSETQ, per germline. The CDR3 is 16 amino acids. The junction had 6 bases not matched to a gene; V was cut back by 2 bases and J by 5 bases. The chain's CDR3 is CASSFRPGLADNEQFF. CDR3 DNA: TGCGCCAGCAGCTTCCGACCGGGACTAGCGGACAATGAGCAGTTCTTC.